Each of the 2 T cell receptor beta chains below was sequenced from the same sample in a study of blood T cell repertoires in COVID-19. Assay: immunoSEQ multiplex PCR; the TCRdb copy retains only in-frame clones and omits some. The sample holds about 170,000 clones; about 88% are singletons and the top ten take 7% to 7.5%. The sample was peripheral blood. These TCRs come from a woman of 80 years or more in a cohort sampled during active or convalescent COVID-19.

Comments on this clone: One end of the junction varies from germline; a read error may be responsible. The chain uses TRBV3-1 (or the pseudogene TRBV3-2) and TRBJ1-4; 12 bases fit TRBD1. Germline CDR1 reads LGHDT; CDR2 reads YNNKEL (reference sequence). This CDR3 is built from 14 residues. Here the CDR3 reads CASSPMGQGAGWIF. CDR3 in DNA: TGTGCCAGCAGCCCCATGGGACAGGGGGCGGGGTGGATTTTT.

The chain links TRBV21-1 to TRBJ2-7; no DNA check was done on the table's D call, TRBD1. TRBV21-1 is termed a pseudogene. CDR3 size: 17 residues. In DNA form, the CDR3 reads TGTGCCAGCAGCGTCTCCGGGACAGTAAAAATGGGCTACGAGCAGTACGTC. Its protein is CASSVSGTVKMGYEQYV.